The 27 T cell receptor beta chains given below trace back to one sample, sequenced in a study of T cell repertoires in cytomegalovirus infection. TCRdb analysed the reads with MiXCR anew, one entry per CDR3 protein. The table lists approximately 300,000 distinct CDR3 sequences, roughly 25% of them singletons. No antigen has been identified for these receptors. Source: cultured PBMCs, taken from culture after CMV antigen stimulation. The origin of the receptors is a human donor in good health (CMV status not recorded). Some clones in this sample may be carry-over from other donors' samples.

The V call is TRBV20-1, the J call TRBJ2-5, with 12 bases matching TRBD2. With 1 base clipped from V and 3 bases from J, the junction kept 6 bases outside the gene matches. Germline V gene sequence: CDR1 DFQATT, CDR2 SNEGSKA (reference sequence). The CDR3 has 16 amino acids. The CDR3 coding sequence is TGCAGTGCTAGAGGACTAGCGGGAGTGGGTGAAGAGACCCAGTACTTC. Its protein is CSARGLAGVGEETQYF.

This clonotype came up once. This chain joins TRBV11-3 and TRBJ2-5; 7 positions agree with TRBD1. CDR3 length equals 15 residues. The germline gives CDR1 SGHNT, CDR2 YENEEA. V shed 2 bases, J shed 5 bases, and the junction held 8 bases outside the gene matches. The CDR3 loop is CASSLRPGGVETQYF. CDR3 nucleotides: TGTGCCAGCAGCTTACGGCCAGGGGGTGTGGAGACCCAGTACTTC.

CDR3 protein: CASRKWTGEEGYTF. The CDR3, as DNA: TGCGCCAGCAGGAAATGGACAGGGGAAGAGGGCTACACCTTC. J is TRBJ1-2 and V is TRBV5-1, with TRBD1 matching 9 bases. This CDR3 has 14 residues. V was pared by 5 bases and J by 8 bases, with 10 bases of the junction left unmatched. Germline-derived CDR1 and CDR2 are SGHRS and YFSETQ.

The genes are TRBV4-3 and TRBJ2-1; D gene uncertain. CDR1 LGHNA and CDR2 YSLEER come from the germline V gene. The length of the CDR3 is 15 residues. The V end was cut by 0 bases, the J end by 5 bases, with 11 bases between. The CDR3 DNA reads TGCGCCAGCAGCCAAGATATTGGGCCCCACAATGAGCAGTTCTTC. Translating it yields CASSQDIGPHNEQFF.

The V gene is TRBV6-2 or TRBV6-3, the J gene TRBJ2-5; no reliable D call. CDR3 length equals 11 residues. Germline loops: CDR1 MNHEY, CDR2 SVGEGT. V was pared by 3 bases and J by 5 bases, with 4 bases between. In nucleotides, the CDR3 is TGTGCCAGCAGTTATATGGAGACCCAGTACTTC. Residues: CASSYMETQYF.

This clonotype has at least ten counts. The rearrangement joins TRBV7-2 to TRBJ2-3; a possible D gene is TRBD2 (5 bases). Germline loops: CDR1 SGHTA, CDR2 FQGNSA. CDR3 length equals 13 residues. Trimming left V 4 bases short and J 6 bases short, with 11 bases between. Here the CDR3 reads CASSSGIRDTQYF. CDR3 in DNA: TGTGCCAGCAGCTCCGGGATAAGGGATACGCAGTATTTT.

This clonotype has just one count. The gene calls are TRBV19 and TRBJ1-3; D may be TRBD1 (6 bases). Germline V lookup: CDR1 LNHDA, CDR2 SQIVND (reference sequence). V shed 8 bases and J shed 1 base, with 15 bases lying between them. This CDR3 contains 15 residues. The CDR3 is CASRTTGYSGNTIYF. CDR3 sequence (DNA): TGTGCCAGTCGTACTACAGGGTATTCTGGAAACACCATATATTTT. The full variable domain, with the rest looked up from reference TRBV19 and TRBJ1-3, is DGGITQSPKYLFRKEGQNVTLSCEQNLNHDAMYWYRQDPGQGLRLIYYSQIVNDFQKGDIAEGYSVSREKKESFPLTVTSAQKNPTAFYLCASRTTGYSGNTIYFGEGSWLTVV.

This clonotype was counted a few times. The chain couples TRBV28 to TRBJ2-2; 7 bases agree with TRBD2. Germline loops: CDR1 MDHEN, CDR2 SYDVKM. The CDR3 consists of 15 residues. The ends lost 4 bases at V and 5 bases at J; junction bases unmatched: 7. The CDR3 region is CASSSPSGETGELFF. CDR3 in DNA: TGTGCCAGCAGTTCCCCAAGCGGGGAAACCGGGGAGCTGTTTTTT.

This clonotype came up a few times. This sequence joins TRBV12-3 or TRBV12-4 and TRBJ1-5; D not resolved. This CDR3 contains 14 residues. The germline V and J ends were trimmed by 3 bases and 7 bases, with 13 bases remaining between them. The CDR3 reads CASSFDEGIQPQHF. DNA of the CDR3: TGTGCCAGCAGTTTCGACGAAGGGATACAGCCCCAGCATTTT.

V and J are TRBV7-8 and TRBJ2-5; no firm D call. Trimming stripped 4 bases from V and 4 bases from J, with 16 bases between. Germline V gene data show CDR1 as SGHVS and CDR2 as FQNEAQ. This CDR3 spans 15 amino acids. This chain's CDR3 is CASSSVGDRRETQYF. The CDR3 DNA is TGTGCCAGCAGCTCAGTGGGTGATAGGCGAGAGACCCAGTACTTC.

The chain carries TRBV12-3 or TRBV12-4 and TRBJ1-6; D ambiguous. V was clipped by 8 bases and J by 11 bases, with 19 bases between them. The CDR3 is 14 residues long. CDR3 region: CASGRPGVKTPLHF. The CDR3 coding sequence is TGTGCCAGCGGAAGACCGGGAGTAAAGACACCCCTCCACTTT.

The sample holds many counts of this clonotype. The chain joins TRBV7-2 to TRBJ2-4, with D unresolved. Trimming shortened V by 8 bases and J by 5 bases, and 19 bases separated the two germline ends. The CDR3 consists of 15 residues. Germline CDR1 SGHTA, CDR2 FQGNSA. CDR3 region: CASAHSHFGENIQYF. DNA of the CDR3: TGTGCCAGCGCCCATTCCCATTTTGGAGAAAACATTCAGTACTTC. The whole variable domain, filled in from reference TRBV7-2 and TRBJ2-4, reads GAGVSQSPSNKVTEKGKDVELRCDPISGHTALYWYRQSLGQGLEFLIYFQGNSAPDKSGLPSDRFSAERTGGSVSTLTIQRTQQEDSAVYLCASAHSHFGENIQYFGAGTRLSVL.

This clonotype was observed a few times. The genes are TRBV12-3 or TRBV12-4 and TRBJ1-5, with 10 nucleotides matching TRBD1. This CDR3 has 16 residues. V shed 4 bases, J shed 2 bases, and the junction held 5 bases outside the gene matches. CDR3 nucleotide sequence: TGTGCCAGCAGTTCCGGGACAGGGGCAGGCAATCAGCCCCAGCATTTT. Translated: CASSSGTGAGNQPQHF.

In this sample, this clonotype turned up many times. The chain is built from TRBV28 and TRBJ1-1; the D gene is possibly TRBD1 (5 bases). Germline CDR1 MDHEN, CDR2 SYDVKM. Trimming cost V 6 bases and J 11 bases, with 13 bases left between them. The CDR3 length is 11 residues. The CDR3 DNA reads TGTGCCAGCAGCCGCGGGACGCGTGCTTTCTTT. Protein sequence: CASSRGTRAFF.

This clonotype was counted at least ten times. The chain combines TRBV7-2 with TRBJ2-3, with TRBD2 matching 11 bases. V dropped 1 base and J dropped 0; count of bases not matched to a gene: 6. The CDR3 consists of 18 residues. Germline lookup yields CDR1 SGHTA and CDR2 FQGNSA. The CDR3 DNA sequence: TGTGCCAGCAGCTTAGAGCCGATAGCGGGAGGGAGCACAGATACGCAGTATTTT. Its translation: CASSLEPIAGGSTDTQYF.

This chain uses TRBV6-5 with TRBJ1-1; no reliable D call. Trimming removed 2 bases from V and 10 bases from J, with 17 bases in between. In germline, CDR1 is MNHEY, CDR2 SVGAGI. This CDR3 is built from 14 residues. The CDR3 DNA reads TGTGCCAGCAGTTACACGGGTCCGCAAAACGGAGCTTTCTTT. The encoded protein is CASSYTGPQNGAFF.

The V gene is TRBV12-3 or TRBV12-4, the J gene TRBJ2-2; possibly TRBD1 or TRBD2 for D (5 bases each). V was cut by 3 bases and J by 2 bases, with 10 bases left in between. The CDR3 covers 15 residues. The CDR3 sequence is CASSFMGRNTGELFF. CDR3 bases: TGTGCCAGCAGTTTTATGGGACGAAACACCGGGGAGCTGTTTTTT.

The chain has TRBV15 and TRBJ2-2; the D is unclear. The CDR3 has 12 amino acids. CDR1 and CDR2 from the germline V gene are LNHNV and YYDKDF (reference sequence). V lost 4 bases and J lost 7, with 7 bases in between. CDR3 nucleotides: TGTGCCACCAGCAAAGTGCGCGGGGAGCTGTTTTTT. Its translation: CATSKVRGELFF.

This clonotype showed up just a few times. CDR3 residues: CASSLDRAFYGYTF. The CDR3 DNA is TGTGCCAGCAGTTTAGACAGGGCCTTCTATGGCTACACCTTC. This chain uses TRBV12-3 or TRBV12-4 with TRBJ1-2; D perhaps matches TRBD1 (6 bases). The V and J ends lost 1 base and 4 bases respectively, with 10 bases between them. CDR3 length equals 14 residues.

Ten or more counts support this clonotype. The V and J genes are TRBV7-2 and TRBJ2-3; possibly TRBD1 for D (5 bases). V was shortened by 4 bases and J by 2 bases, with 16 bases between the two germline ends. Germline V gives CDR1 SGHTA, CDR2 FQGNSA. This CDR3 is 16 amino acids long. CDR3 coding DNA: TGTGCCAGCAGCTCCCGACAGAGTCCGTACACAGATACGCAGTATTTT. Translating gives CASSSRQSPYTDTQYF.

This clonotype was recorded at least ten times. This chain links TRBV7-2 with TRBJ2-6; 8 bases fit TRBD1. From germline, CDR1 is SGHTA and CDR2 FQGNSA. The CDR3 spans 16 residues. V lost 5 bases, J lost 0 bases, and 3 bases stayed unmatched. The DNA of the CDR3 is TGTGCCAGCAGCCCCGGGACAGGCTCTGGGGCCAACGTCCTGACTTTC. The encoded protein is CASSPGTGSGANVLTF.

The chain's CDR3 is CASSFSRLRGYNEQFF. CDR3 bases: TGTGCCAGCAGTTTCTCTCGGTTACGGGGTTACAATGAGCAGTTCTTC. The chain recombines TRBV6-1 with TRBJ2-1, with TRBD2 as a possible D gene (5 bases). V shed 5 bases and J shed 4 bases, with 18 bases lying between them. This CDR3 region has 16 residues. Germline CDR1 reads MNHNS; CDR2 reads SASEGT.

This clonotype was found many times. The chain combines TRBV12-3 or TRBV12-4 with TRBJ2-7, with D tentatively TRBD2 (5 bases). Between the trimmed V and J ends, which lost 4 bases and 3 bases, there was a span of 13 bases. The CDR3 loop spans 14 amino acids. In DNA form, the CDR3 reads TGTGCCAGCAGTTATGAGGGAGAGTACTACGAGCAGTACGTC. Residues: CASSYEGEYYEQYV.

The chain couples TRBV7-2 to TRBJ1-6; a weak D match, TRBD1 (5 bases). The germline V and J ends were trimmed by 5 bases and 8 bases, with 13 bases remaining between them. CDR1 SGHTA and CDR2 FQGNSA come from the germline V gene. The CDR3 runs to 14 residues. The DNA for the CDR3 is TGTGCCAGCAGCGCGGGACTGAGCTATTCACCCCTCCACTTT. Protein sequence: CASSAGLSYSPLHF.

The CDR3, as DNA: TGCAGTGCAACAAGTCTGTCTAGCAGCCACAATGAGCAGTTCTTC. It is translated as CSATSLSSSHNEQFF. The rearrangement joins TRBV20-1 to TRBJ2-1, with a weak D call TRBD2 (5 bases). CDR3 length equals 15 residues. V lost 6 bases to trimming and J lost 5 bases, with 20 bases between them. The germline gives CDR1 DFQATT, CDR2 SNEGSKA (reference sequence).

V and J are TRBV12-3 or TRBV12-4 and TRBJ2-5; 9 positions agree with TRBD1. The V gene end was trimmed by 5 bases and the J gene end by 4 bases; junction bases not matched to a gene: 5. The CDR3 runs to 14 residues. CDR3 residues: CASSDTGGIETQYF. DNA for the CDR3: TGTGCCAGCAGTGATACAGGGGGCATAGAGACCCAGTACTTC.

The J gene is TRBJ1-5, the V gene TRBV19, with 8 bases matching TRBD1. The CDR3 totals 16 residues. V shed 7 bases, J shed 2 bases, and the junction held 10 bases outside the gene matches. Germline assignment: CDR1 LNHDA and CDR2 SQIVND (reference sequence). CDR3 in amino acids: CASTGQGQKGNQPQHF. For the CDR3, the DNA is TGTGCCAGTACCGGACAGGGCCAGAAAGGCAATCAGCCCCAGCATTTT.